This TCR beta chain is from a study of CD8+CD57+ T cells in acquired aplastic anemia. Study-wide context: CD4+ and CD8+ cells, once sorted, gave DNA averaging about 3 ug.

Patients selected for sequencing had displayed CD8+CD57+ cell expansion by flow cytometry. Patients, without exception, had severe acquired aplastic anemia. In this sample, this clonotype turned up many times. Its antigen is not identified. V was trimmed by 10 bases and J by 5 bases, leaving 9 bases between them. CDR1 is MNHEY, CDR2 SVGAGI, per germline. This CDR3 is built from 11 residues. Notes on the study in general: Patients shared some 30 CD8+ CDR3 sequences with controls. Patients versus controls showed no significant CD8+ Simpson's diversity difference.

TCR beta VDJ combinations and CDR3 sequences were profiled from genomic DNA. TCRdb recomputed calls from the reads with MiXCR, one row per CDR3 protein. The table records some 200,000 distinct CDR3 sequences, around half of them present only once. This clonotype originated in a human donor with aplastic anemia. The chain is built from TRBV6-5 and TRBJ2-1; no clear D. Sequencing was performed on sorted CD4+, CD8+, or CD8+CD57+ T cells (not recorded which) from PBMCs. The CDR3 coding sequence is TGTGCCACCTCTGATGACAATGAGCAGTTCTTC. Translated, it gives CATSDDNEQFF.